This TCR beta chain was recorded in a study of blood T cell repertoires in COVID-19. Study-level background: From T cells, B-cell-depleted T cells, or PBMCs came the material, which was cDNA or gDNA.

In the source study's methods: Scientists estimated how many nucleated cells there were by amplifying reference gene primers. Generated by immunoSEQ multiplex PCR, the TCRdb table keeps only in-frame clones and is missing some. That table furnishes V, J and clone size, whereas the DNA furnished D and trimming. This table has more than 40,000 clones, approximately 83% appearing once. Germline V gives CDR1 LNHNV, CDR2 YYDKDF (reference sequence). The junction had 1 base not matched to a gene; V was cut back by 4 bases and J by 5 bases. The CDR3 runs 13 residues. The sample consisted of peripheral blood. This TCR was recovered from a human donor in a cohort sampled during active COVID-19. The donor label of this sample is uncertain. The chain has TRBV15 and TRBJ1-2, with 10 bases that match TRBD1. The CDR3 here is CATSKGQGYGYTF. The CDR3 nucleotides read TGTGCCACCAGCAAGGGACAGGGGTATGGCTACACCTTC.